This TCR beta chain comes out of a study of cytomegalovirus exposure and HLA in healthy donors. Broader study findings: In presence/absence analyses, roughly uniform sequencing depth across donors was assumed. Trimming of TCR beta V- and J-genes showed a link, identified in a later analysis, to a missense DCLRE1C variant.

Germline CDR1 and CDR2: MDHEN and SYDVKM. The CDR3 sequence is 13 residues long. The germline V and J ends were trimmed by 6 bases and 2 bases, with 8 bases remaining between them. Of note for this clone: The target antigen is unknown.

13 Jbeta primers and 60 Vbeta primers were used for the PCR. Generated by immunoSEQ multiplex PCR, the TCRdb table keeps only in-frame clones and is missing some. The sample table sets out under 150,000 clones. J is TRBJ1-5 and V is TRBV28; D gene ambiguous. The material sequenced was PBMCs. The clonotype was recovered from a man aged 35 to 55 in good health and CMV-seronegative. CDR3 residues: CASRITGNQPQHF. DNA for the CDR3: TGTGCCAGCAGGATTACAGGCAATCAGCCCCAGCATTTT. Using reference TRBV28 and TRBJ1-5 for the parts outside the CDR3, the full variable domain is DVKVTQSSRYLVKRTGEKVFLECVQDMDHENMFWYRQDPGLGLRLIYFSYDVKMKEKGDIPEGYSVSREKKERFSLILESASTNQTSMYLCASRITGNQPQHFGDGTRLSIL.